The 28 T cell receptor beta chains below come from one sample, sequenced in a study of T cell responses to AZD1222 COVID-19 vaccine (dated by TCRdb to the early 2020s). In light of the paper, this sample's time point label describes: baseline before first vaccination. The protocol used for the library was the immunoSEQ multiplex PCR assay. TCRdb's version of the immuneACCESS table is confined to in-frame rearrangements and falls short of the full clone set. An unresolved V gene accounts for under half of the shortfall where checked; the remainder is of unknown origin. The sample table lists approximately 120,000 clones, 80% to 90% of them with a count of one. The ten largest clonotypes hold around 9.3% of the sample. The material was peripheral blood, obtained on day 0 of AZD1222 vaccination. The source is an adult in good health.

This rearrangement joins TRBV23-1 to TRBJ1-2; the match to TRBD1 covers 8 bases. TRBV23-1 is identified as an open reading frame with a role that is uncertain. This CDR3 spans 14 amino acids. V trimming: 2 bases; J trimming: 6 bases; junction bases outside the gene matches: 5. CDR3 sequence: CASSQDDRGDGYTF. The DNA of the CDR3 is TGCGCCAGCAGTCAAGATGACAGGGGAGATGGCTACACCTTC.

The V gene is TRBV6-4, the J gene TRBJ2-3, with TRBD2 identical over 8 bases. The CDR3 consists of 15 residues. The ends lost 5 bases at V and 6 bases at J; junction bases unmatched: 10. Germline V gene data show CDR1 as MRHNA and CDR2 as SNTAGT. CDR3: CASSRGGSLRDTQYF. DNA for the CDR3: TGTGCCAGCAGTCGGGGGGGGTCTTTGCGGGATACGCAGTATTTT.

The CDR3 DNA is TGTGCCAGCAGCTTAGAGTCCGGGACATACTACGAGCAGTACTTC. Protein sequence: CASSLESGTYYEQYF. The gene calls are TRBV11-1 and TRBJ2-7; D is perhaps TRBD1 (6 bases). The CDR3 has 15 residues. The V gene's germline CDR1 is SGHAT and CDR2 FQDESV (reference sequence). Trimming cost V 1 base and J 3 bases, with 13 bases left between them. Full variable domain (outside the CDR3, taken from reference TRBV11-1 and TRBJ2-7): EAEVAQSPRYKITEKSQAVAFWCDPISGHATLYWYRQILGQGPELLVQFQDESVVDDSQLPKDRFSAERLKGVDSTLKIQPAELGDSAMYLCASSLESGTYYEQYFGPGTRLTVT.

Concerning this clone itself: At one of its ends the junction is not consistent with the germline gene, which may arise from a read error. This sequence joins TRBV29-1 and TRBJ1-1; 7 bases are shared with TRBD1. CDR3 size: 15 residues. Germline V gene lookup returns CDR1 SQVTM and CDR2 ANQGSEA. CDR3 in amino acids: CIVDRGLQGNTEAFF. As DNA, the CDR3 is TGCATCGTTGATAGGGGGCTTCAAGGTAACACTGAAGCTTTCTTT.

The chain couples TRBV21-1 to TRBJ1-1. TRBV21-1 is labeled a pseudogene. The CDR3 loop spans 15 amino acids. The CDR3 is CASTQRETPDTEAFF. CDR3 in DNA: TGTGCCAGCACCCAAAGGGAGACACCAGACACTGAAGCTTTCTTT.

The chain combines TRBV12-3 or TRBV12-4 with TRBJ1-2; TRBD1 might be the D (5 bases). V was cut by 3 bases and J by 8 bases, with 13 bases left in between. The CDR3 runs to 13 residues. The CDR3 protein is CASSFVQGLGYTF. The CDR3 region has the DNA TGTGCCAGCAGTTTTGTCCAGGGTCTAGGCTACACCTTC.

V and J are TRBV7-2 and TRBJ2-1, with a possible D match to TRBD2 (6 bases). The germline CDR1 and CDR2 sequences are SGHTA and FQGNSA. The V end lost 8 bases, the J end lost 7 bases, and 9 bases lay between the germline ends. This CDR3 has 11 amino acids. The CDR3: CASGGWNEQFF. The CDR3 DNA sequence: TGTGCCAGCGGAGGGTGGAATGAGCAGTTCTTC. Drawing the rest from reference TRBV7-2 and TRBJ2-1, the complete variable domain is GAGVSQSPSNKVTEKGKDVELRCDPISGHTALYWYRQSLGQGLEFLIYFQGNSAPDKSGLPSDRFSAERTGGSVSTLTIQRTQQEDSAVYLCASGGWNEQFFGPGTRLTVL.

The rearrangement joins TRBV7-2 to TRBJ2-4; D gene uncertain. V dropped 2 bases and J dropped 5 bases, with 7 bases sitting between them. The CDR3 loop spans 13 amino acids. CDR1 is SGHTA and CDR2 is FQGNSA in the germline V gene. CDR3 sequence (DNA): TGTGCCAGCAGCTTATATCAGGAAAACATTCAGTACTTC. Its protein product is CASSLYQENIQYF. Full variable domain (rest looked up from reference TRBV7-2 and TRBJ2-4): GAGVSQSPSNKVTEKGKDVELRCDPISGHTALYWYRQSLGQGLEFLIYFQGNSAPDKSGLPSDRFSAERTGGSVSTLTIQRTQQEDSAVYLCASSLYQENIQYFGAGTRLSVL.

V is TRBV7-9 and J is TRBJ1-5; D gene unclear. The CDR3 runs to 15 residues. The V end was cut by 1 base, the J end by 4 bases, with 11 bases between. Germline lookup yields CDR1 SEHNR and CDR2 FQNEAQ (reference sequence). The CDR3 DNA sequence: TGTGCCAGCAGCTTAGGTTCTCCGGCTAATCAGCCCCAGCATTTT. Its protein is CASSLGSPANQPQHF.

The chain recombines TRBV13 with TRBJ2-5; 11 nucleotides agree with TRBD2. Per the germline V gene, CDR1 is PRHDT and CDR2 is FYEKMQ (reference sequence). This CDR3 is 17 amino acids long. The V gene end was trimmed by 0 bases and the J gene end by 6 bases; junction bases not matched to a gene: 9. DNA for the CDR3: TGTGCCAGCAGCTTAGGCCTAGCGGGGGGCCCTCAACAGACCCAGTACTTC. Protein sequence: CASSLGLAGGPQQTQYF.

This chain uses TRBV10-3 with TRBJ2-2; D remains ambiguous. With 4 bases removed from V and 2 bases from J, the gap between germline ends came to 8 bases. Germline assignment: CDR1 ENHRY and CDR2 SYGVKD. This CDR3 region has 14 residues. This chain's CDR3 is CAISVGRNTGELFF. In nucleotides, the CDR3 is TGTGCCATCAGTGTCGGTAGAAACACCGGGGAGCTGTTTTTT.

The chain joins TRBV5-5 to TRBJ1-6; 7 nucleotides agree with TRBD1. This CDR3 comprises 16 residues. Germline CDR1 and CDR2: SGHKS and YYEKEE (reference sequence). The J segment lost 10 bases and the V segment lost 3 bases, leaving 13 bases of the junction unmatched. The CDR3 reads CASSSETGLSRSPLHF. CDR3 DNA sequence: TGTGCCAGCAGCTCAGAGACAGGGCTAAGTAGGTCACCCCTCCACTTT.

V is TRBV5-1 and J is TRBJ1-6, with 8 bases identical to TRBD1. J gave up 5 bases and V 4 bases, and 8 bases lay outside the gene matches. Germline CDR1 and CDR2: SGHRS and YFSETQ. The CDR3 loop spans 16 amino acids. The CDR3 coding sequence is TGCGCCAGCAGCCCCACCGGACAGGGAGATAATTCACCCCTCCACTTT. This translates into CASSPTGQGDNSPLHF.

This clone was detected a few times. The rearrangement links TRBV2 to TRBJ1-3, with unresolved D. Trimming cost V 1 base and J 7 bases, with 11 bases left between them. The CDR3 contains 14 residues. From germline, CDR1 is SNHLY and CDR2 FYNNEI. The CDR3 DNA sequence: TGTGCCAGCAGTGAAGTGCAGCGAGGCAACACCATATATTTT. It specifies CASSEVQRGNTIYF.

The chain joins TRBV3-1 (or the pseudogene TRBV3-2) to TRBJ1-2; 9 bases agree with TRBD1. Trimming cost V 3 bases and J 3 bases; bases outside gene matches: 8. Germline CDR1 LGHDT, CDR2 YNNKEL (reference sequence). This CDR3 has 16 residues. As DNA, the CDR3 is TGTGCCAGCAGCCACCACCCCCGGACAGGGGACTATGGCTACACCTTC. Translation: CASSHHPRTGDYGYTF.

The V gene is TRBV28, the J gene TRBJ2-3, with a tentative D call TRBD2 (7 bases). CDR3 length equals 14 residues. Between the trimmed V and J ends, which lost 3 bases and 5 bases, there was a span of 12 bases. CDR1 is MDHEN and CDR2 is SYDVKM in the germline V gene. This CDR3 reads CASSFGGAQDTQYF. CDR3 DNA: TGTGCCAGCAGTTTTGGGGGGGCGCAAGATACGCAGTATTTT.

The chain has TRBV7-8 and TRBJ1-2, with D uncertain. Trimming removed 2 bases from V and 4 bases from J, with 14 bases in between. Germline assignment: CDR1 SGHVS and CDR2 FQNEAQ. The CDR3 extends over 15 amino acids. Here the CDR3 DNA reads TGTGCCAGCAGCTTAAAGGCTCGGGGAAGCTATGGCTACACCTTC. Translating it yields CASSLKARGSYGYTF.

The genes are TRBV5-4 and TRBJ2-7; the match to TRBD2 covers 10 bases. CDR1 and CDR2 (germline): SGHNT, YYREEE (reference sequence). V gave up 4 bases and J gave up 3 bases; unmatched junction bases: 7. The CDR3 extends over 15 amino acids. DNA of the CDR3: TGTGCCAGCAGCCGAGCGGGAGGGCCTGACTACGAGCAGTACTTC. Protein product: CASSRAGGPDYEQYF.

The V gene is TRBV5-1, the J gene TRBJ2-7; possible D gene TRBD1, 5 bases. Per germline, CDR1 SGHRS and CDR2 YFSETQ. This CDR3 region has 16 residues. Trimming removed 4 bases from V and 2 bases from J, with 19 bases in between. The CDR3 sequence: CASSPTPDTYAYEQYF. CDR3 bases: TGCGCCAGCAGCCCGACCCCGGACACATATGCCTACGAGCAGTACTTC.

For the CDR3, the DNA is TGTGCCAGCAGTGAAGGGTCAGGGCATACGCAGTATTTT. It encodes CASSEGSGHTQYF. The chain combines TRBV6-1 with TRBJ2-3, with D possibly TRBD1 on 5 matching bases. The V end was cut by 1 base, the J end by 7 bases, with 9 bases between. This CDR3 spans 13 amino acids. CDR1 and CDR2 (germline): MNHNS, SASEGT.

A single count supports this clone. The chain couples TRBV3-1 (or the pseudogene TRBV3-2) to TRBJ2-5; 13 nucleotides match TRBD2. CDR1 and CDR2 (germline): LGHDT, YNNKEL (reference sequence). With V trimmed by 4 bases and J by 4 bases, 3 bases remained unmatched. The CDR3 is 15 residues long. This chain's CDR3 is CASSLGLAGVETQYF. As DNA, the CDR3 is TGTGCCAGCAGCCTTGGACTAGCGGGAGTAGAGACCCAGTACTTC.

This CDR3 is CSVERPGNTIYF. In nucleotides, the CDR3 is TGCAGCGTTGAGCGTCCTGGAAACACCATATATTTT. V usage is TRBV29-1 and J usage is TRBJ1-3; D call uncertain. The length of the CDR3 is 12 residues. Germline V gives CDR1 SQVTM, CDR2 ANQGSEA. Trimming removed 3 bases from V and 2 bases from J, with 5 bases in between.

This chain connects TRBV2 to TRBJ1-1, with a weak D call TRBD1 (6 bases). Germline values: CDR1 SNHLY, CDR2 FYNNEI. The CDR3 runs to 12 residues. Trimming removed 7 bases from V and 11 bases from J, with 17 bases in between. The CDR3 here is CASNPTGIGAFF. The CDR3 DNA reads TGTGCCAGCAATCCCACAGGGATCGGGGCTTTCTTT.

The V and J genes are TRBV6-5 and TRBJ1-5, with 7 bases that match TRBD1. CDR1 and CDR2 from the germline V gene are MNHEY and SVGAGI. The CDR3 is 14 amino acids. J lost 5 bases, V lost 2 bases, and 3 bases had no gene match. The CDR3 coding sequence is TGTGCCAGCAGTTACCGTACAGGGGATCAGCCCCAGCATTTT. This codes for CASSYRTGDQPQHF.

The chain recombines TRBV6-5 with TRBJ1-4, with no clear D. The CDR3 runs 14 residues. Germline-derived CDR1 and CDR2 are MNHEY and SVGAGI. Trimming removed 0 bases from V and 4 bases from J, with 6 bases in between. The CDR3 here is CASSYSQNNEKLFF. CDR3 sequence (DNA): TGTGCCAGCAGTTACTCCCAGAATAATGAAAAACTGTTTTTT.

The V call is TRBV9, the J call TRBJ1-1; TRBD1 might be the D (5 bases). This CDR3 is 15 amino acids long. Looked up from germline, CDR1 is SGDLS and CDR2 is YYNGEE. Trimming cost V 0 bases and J 2 bases, with 11 bases left between them. CDR3 protein: CASSVDQGGNTEAFF. The CDR3 nucleotides read TGTGCCAGCAGCGTAGATCAGGGTGGTAACACTGAAGCTTTCTTT.

The chain uses TRBV3-1 (or the pseudogene TRBV3-2) and TRBJ1-3, with TRBD1 identical over 9 bases. Germline V gene data show CDR1 as LGHDT and CDR2 as YNNKEL (reference sequence). V dropped 2 bases and J dropped 4; count of bases not matched to a gene: 3. This CDR3 comprises 15 residues. The CDR3 nucleotides read TGTGCCAGCAGCCAAATGGGGACAGGGGGAAACACCATATATTTT. Residues: CASSQMGTGGNTIYF.

This chain connects TRBV3-1 (or the pseudogene TRBV3-2) to TRBJ2-3; 8 positions agree with TRBD1. V was pared by 4 bases and J by 8 bases, with 23 bases of the junction left unmatched. CDR1 is LGHDT, CDR2 YNNKEL, per germline (reference sequence). This CDR3 comprises 19 residues. The CDR3 here is CASSPITGGLSFQHGTQYF. CDR3 DNA sequence: TGTGCCAGCAGCCCCATCACAGGGGGACTTTCCTTCCAGCATGGTACGCAGTATTTT.